This T cell receptor beta chain was sequenced in a study of cytomegalovirus exposure and HLA in healthy donors. The CDR3 extends over 14 amino acids. V lost 10 bases, J lost 4 bases, and 12 bases stayed unmatched. Germline CDR1 reads LNHDA; CDR2 reads SQIVND (reference sequence). This clone was observed once. This PCR relied on a set of 60 Vbeta primers and 13 Jbeta primers. Generated by immunoSEQ multiplex PCR, the TCRdb table keeps only in-frame clones and is missing some. This table holds more than 80,000 clones, approximately 81% found once. The sequenced material came from PBMCs. This chain connects TRBV19 to TRBJ1-2; 7 nucleotides align to TRBD1. This sequence was found in a girl under 10 years old in good health and CMV-seropositive. CDR3 coding DNA: TGTGCCACCTTCGTCGACAGGGTCGGCTATGGCTACACCTTC. Protein sequence: CATFVDRVGYGYTF.